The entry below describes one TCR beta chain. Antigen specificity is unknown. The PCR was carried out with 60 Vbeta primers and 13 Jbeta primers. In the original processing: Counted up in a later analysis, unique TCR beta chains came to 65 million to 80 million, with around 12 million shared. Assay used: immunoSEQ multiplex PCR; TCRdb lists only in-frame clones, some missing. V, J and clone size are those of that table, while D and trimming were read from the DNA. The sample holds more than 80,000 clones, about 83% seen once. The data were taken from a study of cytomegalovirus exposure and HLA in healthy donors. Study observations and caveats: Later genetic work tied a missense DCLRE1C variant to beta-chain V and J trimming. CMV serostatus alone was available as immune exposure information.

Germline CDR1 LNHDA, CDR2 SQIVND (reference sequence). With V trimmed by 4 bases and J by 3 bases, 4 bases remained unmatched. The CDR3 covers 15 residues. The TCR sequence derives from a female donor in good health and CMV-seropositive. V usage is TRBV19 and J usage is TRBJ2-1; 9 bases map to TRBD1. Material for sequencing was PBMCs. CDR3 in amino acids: CASSTGQGLYNEQFF. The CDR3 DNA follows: TGTGCCAGTAGTACCGGACAGGGGCTCTACAATGAGCAGTTCTTC.